Below, 6 T cell receptor beta chains from the same sample are listed, as sequenced in a study of control samples from healthy donors and cancer patients. Produced via immunoSEQ multiplex PCR; TCRdb's table is partial and in-frame only. Among fewer than 200,000 clones listed, just over 90% were seen once. Sample: blood. These receptors were obtained from a man younger than 40 in good health.

The chain uses TRBV4-1 and TRBJ1-1; 8 positions match TRBD1. In germline, CDR1 is MGHRA, CDR2 YSYEKL. V was clipped by 3 bases and J by 1 base; unmatched bases: 4. The CDR3 runs to 15 residues. The CDR3, as DNA: TGCGCCAGCAGCCAGGAAGACAGGGGGAACACTGAAGCTTTCTTT. Translating gives CASSQEDRGNTEAFF.

This rearrangement joins TRBV28 to TRBJ1-1; D might be TRBD1 (6 bases). Germline lookup yields CDR1 MDHEN and CDR2 SYDVKM. Trimming cost V 5 bases and J 3 bases, with 22 bases left between them. This CDR3 is built from 17 residues. This chain's CDR3 is CASSPTGGGGWDTEAFF. The CDR3 DNA follows: TGTGCCAGCAGTCCCACCGGGGGTGGGGGCTGGGACACTGAAGCTTTCTTT.

This sequence joins TRBV5-5 and TRBJ2-7; D not resolved. The germline V gene has CDR1 SGHKS and CDR2 YYEKEE (reference sequence). Trimming removed 0 bases at V and 5 bases at J, with 12 bases between. The CDR3 is 14 residues long. The CDR3 DNA reads as TGTGCCAGCAGCTTGGCCCCGGGCCGGAACGAGCAGTACTTC. Its translation: CASSLAPGRNEQYF.

This chain connects TRBV5-4 to TRBJ2-3; the D gene is possibly TRBD2 (6 bases). Germline assignment: CDR1 SGHNT and CDR2 YYREEE (reference sequence). Trimming removed 1 base from V and 2 bases from J, with 14 bases in between. The CDR3 consists of 16 residues. The CDR3 DNA sequence: TGTGCCAGCAGCTTGTCTGGCGGGGCCATCACAGATACGCAGTATTTT. Translated: CASSLSGGAITDTQYF.

This clone was observed a few times. V and J are TRBV19 and TRBJ1-5; D is unresolved. Germline values: CDR1 LNHDA, CDR2 SQIVND (reference sequence). The CDR3 covers 12 residues. Trimming pared 3 bases from V and 16 bases from J, leaving 16 bases between. CDR3 sequence reads: CASSMGGNVSHF. Here the CDR3 DNA reads TGTGCCAGTAGTATGGGAGGGAATGTAAGCCATTTT.

The V gene is TRBV7-3, the J gene TRBJ1-1, with D possibly being TRBD1 (5 bases). The V gene's germline CDR1 is SGHTA and CDR2 FQGTGA. With 8 bases removed from V and 1 base from J, the gap between germline ends came to 11 bases. The CDR3 covers 13 residues. The CDR3 sequence: CASGDGPNTEAFF. CDR3 sequence (DNA): TGTGCCAGCGGGGACGGACCGAACACTGAAGCTTTCTTT.